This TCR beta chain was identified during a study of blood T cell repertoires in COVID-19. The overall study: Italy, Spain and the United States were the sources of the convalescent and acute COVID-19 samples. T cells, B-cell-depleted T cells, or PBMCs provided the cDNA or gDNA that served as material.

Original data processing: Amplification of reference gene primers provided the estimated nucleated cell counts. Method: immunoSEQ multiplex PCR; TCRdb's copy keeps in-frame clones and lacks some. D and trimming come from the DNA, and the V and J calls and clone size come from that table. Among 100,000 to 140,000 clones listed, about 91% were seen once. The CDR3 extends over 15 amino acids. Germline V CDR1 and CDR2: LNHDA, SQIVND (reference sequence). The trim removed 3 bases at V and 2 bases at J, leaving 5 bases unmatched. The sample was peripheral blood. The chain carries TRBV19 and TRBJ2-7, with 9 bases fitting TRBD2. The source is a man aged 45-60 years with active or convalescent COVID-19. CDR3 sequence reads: CASSMFSGGAYEQYF. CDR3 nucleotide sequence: TGTGCCAGTAGTATGTTTAGCGGGGGCGCCTACGAGCAGTACTTC.